The clone carrying this TCR beta chain occurred once. CDR3 length: 14 amino acids. Germline values: CDR1 SGHVS, CDR2 FQNEAQ. Trimming cost V 5 bases and J 7 bases; bases outside gene matches: 7. Using immunoSEQ multiplex PCR, the repertoire was profiled, and TCRdb retains in-frame clones only, with some absent. Of just over 150,000 clones listed, over 85% are singletons. The data derive from a study of control samples from healthy donors and cancer patients. The source of this sequence is a woman between 35 and 50 years old in good health. The sequenced sample was blood. The genes are TRBV7-8 and TRBJ1-4; 7 nucleotides align to TRBD1. The CDR3 DNA is TGTGCCAGCAGCCGAGGGGGCTTAGGTGAAAAACTGTTTTTT. Protein sequence: CASSRGGLGEKLFF.